These T cell receptor beta chains were read from a single sample in a study of cytomegalovirus exposure and HLA in healthy donors. Produced via immunoSEQ multiplex PCR; TCRdb's table is partial and in-frame only. The top ten hold about 5.4% of the sample, which has 95,000 to 120,000 clones, around 77% seen once. The sample was PBMCs. The receptors come from a woman aged 30 to 39 in good health and CMV-seropositive. CDR3s leave out the opening cysteine and the closing phenylalanine or tryptophan. Fields, in order: V gene, J gene, CDR3 protein.

v_gene: TRBV10-3
j_gene: TRBJ1-5
CDR3aa: AISEISVNQPQH

v_gene: TRBV5-4
j_gene: TRBJ2-3
CDR3aa: ASSLAPGTDTQY

v_gene: TRBV15
j_gene: TRBJ1-2
CDR3aa: ATSRGQGARDLGYT

v_gene: TRBV4-2
j_gene: TRBJ1-1
CDR3aa: ASSPRGGLGTEAF

v_gene: TRBV30
j_gene: TRBJ2-7
CDR3aa: AWSVRGIAYEQY

v_gene: TRBV13
j_gene: TRBJ2-1
CDR3aa: ASSSTRGGKNNEQF

v_gene: TRBV27
j_gene: TRBJ1-6
CDR3aa: ATTTGFNSPLH

v_gene: TRBV10-3
j_gene: TRBJ1-2
CDR3aa: AIKGSHGQGNNYGYT

v_gene: TRBV19
j_gene: TRBJ2-7
CDR3aa: ASSIIAGGREQY

v_gene: TRBV29-1
j_gene: TRBJ2-7
CDR3aa: SVDEREGGEQY

v_gene: TRBV7-3
j_gene: TRBJ2-2
CDR3aa: ASSLTSTSGELF

v_gene: TRBV7-2
j_gene: TRBJ1-1
CDR3aa: ASSLEGQVLKAF

v_gene: TRBV14
j_gene: TRBJ1-1
CDR3aa: ASSQDLTGNTEAF

v_gene: TRBV7-9
j_gene: TRBJ2-7
CDR3aa: ASSPTGTSVGGEQY

v_gene: TRBV5-6
j_gene: TRBJ2-7
CDR3aa: ASMPIGGVEYEQY

v_gene: TRBV30
j_gene: TRBJ1-3
CDR3aa: AWSAGDSGNTIY

v_gene: TRBV19
j_gene: TRBJ2-1
CDR3aa: ASSPLGDSVYNEQF

v_gene: TRBV9
j_gene: TRBJ1-2
CDR3aa: ASSVGEGGPYGYT

v_gene: TRBV11-1
j_gene: TRBJ2-7
CDR3aa: ASSHYQATSYEQY

v_gene: TRBV4-1
j_gene: TRBJ2-7
CDR3aa: ASSPREGGVDVHYEQY

v_gene: TRBV2
j_gene: TRBJ1-1
CDR3aa: ASSYSWSDTEAF

v_gene: TRBV30
j_gene: TRBJ2-7
CDR3aa: AWSPLAYEQY

v_gene: TRBV5-6
j_gene: TRBJ1-2
CDR3aa: ASSQDRGYGYT

v_gene: TRBV27
j_gene: TRBJ2-3
CDR3aa: ASSFLPTSGNTDTQY

v_gene: TRBV6-5
j_gene: TRBJ2-7
CDR3aa: ATGLLYEQY

v_gene: TRBV19
j_gene: TRBJ1-2
CDR3aa: ASSPQGIGGYT

v_gene: TRBV7-9
j_gene: TRBJ1-2
CDR3aa: ASSRDYYRQGDYGYT

v_gene: TRBV29-1
j_gene: TRBJ2-7
CDR3aa: SARGAYTYEQY

v_gene: TRBV5-1
j_gene: TRBJ1-6
CDR3aa: ASSSGGDSPLH

v_gene: TRBV7-9
j_gene: TRBJ1-2
CDR3aa: ASSPEDRASHGYT

v_gene: TRBV7-7
j_gene: TRBJ2-1
CDR3aa: ASSPSGTPGNEQF

v_gene: TRBV19
j_gene: TRBJ1-1
CDR3aa: ASSGDRVNTEAF

v_gene: TRBV30
j_gene: TRBJ1-2
CDR3aa: AWSASGSGGYT

v_gene: TRBV6-6
j_gene: TRBJ1-2
CDR3aa: ASRGRTGYT

v_gene: TRBV10-3
j_gene: TRBJ2-7
CDR3aa: AISESIALANYEQY

v_gene: TRBV11-2
j_gene: TRBJ2-3
CDR3aa: ASSSGLGGDTQY

v_gene: TRBV4-2
j_gene: TRBJ2-1
CDR3aa: ASSQEGRTSSYNEQF

v_gene: TRBV19
j_gene: TRBJ1-5
CDR3aa: ASSKGDGYNQPQH

v_gene: TRBV5-6
j_gene: TRBJ2-7
CDR3aa: ASSIQGFEPYEQY

v_gene: TRBV7-9
j_gene: TRBJ2-7
CDR3aa: ASSFHRSRGGYEQY

v_gene: TRBV11-2
j_gene: TRBJ1-3
CDR3aa: ASSFLRSGNTIY

v_gene: TRBV6-4
j_gene: TRBJ2-2
CDR3aa: ASSDAGHGELF

v_gene: TRBV7-8
j_gene: TRBJ1-3
CDR3aa: ASSPGSRGNTIY

v_gene: TRBV7-6
j_gene: TRBJ2-1
CDR3aa: ASSGYERNEQF

v_gene: TRBV7-8
j_gene: TRBJ1-5
CDR3aa: ASSRRQGENQPQH